The clone carrying this T cell receptor (beta chain) was found a few times. What it recognizes is unknown. The sample comes from a study of graft-versus-host responses after intestinal transplantation. Across the whole study: Every one of the recipients received anti-thymocyte globulin induction and afterwards took tacrolimus and steroids for roughly three years. Study-wide points: Detected in recipient marrow were GvH clones, some of which were first observed in ileum or blood. Subjects displaying graft-donor T cell macrochimerism possessed elevated graft-versus-host to host-versus-graft clonal ratios inside allografts.

The data were produced by immunoSEQ multiplex PCR, yet TCRdb's version contains in-frame clones alone and is incomplete. Of over 100,000 clones in the sample, around nine tenths were seen once. Sequenced material: unstimulated CD4+ T cells sorted from spleen or lymph node cells, taken before transplant. The receptor's source is a human donor who was the organ donor for an intestinal transplant.

CDR3 nucleotides: TGCGCCAGCAGCCAACAGGGGAGGGGGGCCAACGTCCTGACTTTC. This sequence encodes CASSQQGRGANVLTF. This rearrangement joins TRBV5-1 to TRBJ2-6; perhaps TRBD1 as D (7 bases). V was pared by 4 bases and J by 4 bases, with 12 bases between. This CDR3 contains 15 residues. The germline gives CDR1 SGHRS, CDR2 YFSETQ.